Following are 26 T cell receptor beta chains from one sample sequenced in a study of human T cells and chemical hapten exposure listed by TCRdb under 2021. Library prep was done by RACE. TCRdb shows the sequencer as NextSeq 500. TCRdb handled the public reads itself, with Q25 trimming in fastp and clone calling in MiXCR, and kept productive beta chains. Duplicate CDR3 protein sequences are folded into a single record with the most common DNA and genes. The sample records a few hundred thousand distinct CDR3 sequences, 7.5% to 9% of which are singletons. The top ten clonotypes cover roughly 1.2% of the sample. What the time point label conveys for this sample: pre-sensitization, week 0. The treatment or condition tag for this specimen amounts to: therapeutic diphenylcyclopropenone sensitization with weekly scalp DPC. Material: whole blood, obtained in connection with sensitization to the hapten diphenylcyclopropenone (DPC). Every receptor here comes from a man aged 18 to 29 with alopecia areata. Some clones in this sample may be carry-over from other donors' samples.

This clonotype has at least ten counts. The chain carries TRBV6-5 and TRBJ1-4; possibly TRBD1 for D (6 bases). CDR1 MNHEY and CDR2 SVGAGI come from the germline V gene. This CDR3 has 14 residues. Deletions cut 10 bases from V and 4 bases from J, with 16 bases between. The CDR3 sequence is CATSRTVNNEKLFF. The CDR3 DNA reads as TGTGCCACCTCCCGGACAGTTAATAATGAAAAACTGTTTTTT.

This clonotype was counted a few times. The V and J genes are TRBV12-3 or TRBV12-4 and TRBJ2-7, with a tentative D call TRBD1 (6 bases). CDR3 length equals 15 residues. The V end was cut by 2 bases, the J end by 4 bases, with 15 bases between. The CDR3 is CASSLSKTGLYEQYF. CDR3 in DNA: TGTGCCAGCAGTTTAAGTAAGACAGGTTTATACGAGCAGTACTTC.

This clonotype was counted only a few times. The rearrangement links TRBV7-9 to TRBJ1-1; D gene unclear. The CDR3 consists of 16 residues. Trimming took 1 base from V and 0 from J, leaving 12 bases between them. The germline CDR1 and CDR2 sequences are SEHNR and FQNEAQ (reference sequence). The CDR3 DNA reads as TGTGCCAGCAGCTTAGGTGTTTGGCGAGTGAACACTGAAGCTTTCTTT. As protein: CASSLGVWRVNTEAFF.

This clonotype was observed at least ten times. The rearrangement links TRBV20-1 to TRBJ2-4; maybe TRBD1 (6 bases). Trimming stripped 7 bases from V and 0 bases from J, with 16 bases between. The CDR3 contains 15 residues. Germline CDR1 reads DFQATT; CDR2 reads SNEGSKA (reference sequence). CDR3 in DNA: TGCAGTGTTCCGGGACATAGTCTAGCCAAAAACATTCAGTACTTC. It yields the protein CSVPGHSLAKNIQYF.

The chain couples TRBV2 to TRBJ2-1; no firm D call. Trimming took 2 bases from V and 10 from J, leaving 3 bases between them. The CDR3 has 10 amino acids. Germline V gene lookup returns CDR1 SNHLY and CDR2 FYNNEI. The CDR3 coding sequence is TGTGCCAGCAGTGAAATGGAGCAGTTCTTC. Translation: CASSEMEQFF. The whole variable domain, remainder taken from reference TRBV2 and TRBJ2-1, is EPEVTQTPSHQVTQMGQEVILRCVPISNHLYFYWYRQILGQKVEFLVSFYNNEISEKSEIFDDQFSVERPDGSNFTLKIRSTKLEDSAMYFCASSEMEQFFGPGTRLTVL.

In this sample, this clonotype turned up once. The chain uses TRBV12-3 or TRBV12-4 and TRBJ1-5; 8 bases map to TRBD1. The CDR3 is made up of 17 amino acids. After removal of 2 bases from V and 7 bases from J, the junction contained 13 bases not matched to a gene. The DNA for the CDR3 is TGTGCCAGCAGTTTATCGGCAGGGGGCTGGGTCGGACAGCCCCAGCATTTT. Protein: CASSLSAGGWVGQPQHF.

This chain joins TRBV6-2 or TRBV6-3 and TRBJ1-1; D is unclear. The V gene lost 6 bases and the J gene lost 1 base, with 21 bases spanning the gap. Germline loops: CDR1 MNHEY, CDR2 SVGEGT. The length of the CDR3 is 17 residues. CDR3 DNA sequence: TGTGCCAGCAGCCACTCTTATCTCGGACGGACGAACACTGAAGCTTTCTTT. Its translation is CASSHSYLGRTNTEAFF.

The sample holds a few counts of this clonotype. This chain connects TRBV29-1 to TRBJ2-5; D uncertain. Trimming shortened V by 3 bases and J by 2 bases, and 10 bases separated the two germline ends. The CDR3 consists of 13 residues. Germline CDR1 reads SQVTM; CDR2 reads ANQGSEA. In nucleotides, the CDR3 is TGCAGCGTTGACGGTCGGAGACAAGAGACCCAGTACTTC. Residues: CSVDGRRQETQYF. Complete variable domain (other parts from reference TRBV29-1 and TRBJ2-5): SAVISQKPSRDICQRGTSLTIQCQVDSQVTMMFWYRQQPGQSLTLIATANQGSEATYESGFVIDKFPISRPNLTFSTLTVSNMSPEDSSIYLCSVDGRRQETQYFGPGTRLLVL.

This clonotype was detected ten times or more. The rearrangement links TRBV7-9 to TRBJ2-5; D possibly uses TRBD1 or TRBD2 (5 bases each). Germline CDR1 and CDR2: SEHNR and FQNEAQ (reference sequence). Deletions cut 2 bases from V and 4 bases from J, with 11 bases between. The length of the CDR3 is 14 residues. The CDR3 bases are TGTGCCAGCAGCTTACAGGCAGGGAGAGAGACCCAGTACTTC. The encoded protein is CASSLQAGRETQYF.

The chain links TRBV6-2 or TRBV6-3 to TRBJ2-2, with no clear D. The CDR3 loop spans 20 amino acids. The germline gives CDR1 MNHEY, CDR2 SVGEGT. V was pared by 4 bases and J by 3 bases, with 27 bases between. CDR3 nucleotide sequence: TGTGCCAGCAGTTTCCAACCCTTTTTGAACATCTACGGTTACACCGGGGAGCTGTTTTTT. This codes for CASSFQPFLNIYGYTGELFF.

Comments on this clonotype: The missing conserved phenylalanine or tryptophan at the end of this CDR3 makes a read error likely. The CDR3 bases are TGTGCCAGCGAAGGACACCTACTAGCCAAAAACATTCAGTACCTC. Protein product: CASEGHLLAKNIQYL. The chain joins TRBV7-9 to TRBJ2-4, with TRBD1 as a possible D gene (5 bases). V shed 8 bases and J shed 0 bases, with 14 bases lying between them. The CDR3 is 15 amino acids. Germline V gives CDR1 SEHNR, CDR2 FQNEAQ (reference sequence).

CDR3 sequence: CASSPPVGGHTEAFF. The CDR3 DNA sequence: TGTGCCAGCAGCCCCCCGGTGGGGGGCCACACTGAAGCTTTCTTT. The chain joins TRBV28 to TRBJ1-1; a possible D gene is TRBD1 (6 bases). Germline-derived CDR1 and CDR2 are MDHEN and SYDVKM. V lost 6 bases and J lost 3, with 17 bases in between. The CDR3 has 15 amino acids.

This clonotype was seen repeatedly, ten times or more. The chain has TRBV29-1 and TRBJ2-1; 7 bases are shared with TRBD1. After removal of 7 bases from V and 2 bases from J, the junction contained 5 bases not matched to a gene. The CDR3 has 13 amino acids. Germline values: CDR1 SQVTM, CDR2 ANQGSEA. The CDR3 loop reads CSGSRGTYNEQFF. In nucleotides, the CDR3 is TGCAGCGGGAGCAGGGGGACCTACAATGAGCAGTTCTTC.

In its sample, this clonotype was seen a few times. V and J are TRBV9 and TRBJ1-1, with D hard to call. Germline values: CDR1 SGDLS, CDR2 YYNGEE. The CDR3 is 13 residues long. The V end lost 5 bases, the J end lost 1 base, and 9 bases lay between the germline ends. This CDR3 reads CASSSAGNTEAFF. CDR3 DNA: TGTGCCAGCAGTTCAGCCGGGAACACTGAAGCTTTCTTT.

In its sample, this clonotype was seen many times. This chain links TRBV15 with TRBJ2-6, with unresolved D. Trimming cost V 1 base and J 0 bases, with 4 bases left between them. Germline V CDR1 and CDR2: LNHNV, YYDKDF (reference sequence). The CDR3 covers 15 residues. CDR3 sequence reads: CATSRGNSGANVLTF. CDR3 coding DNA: TGTGCCACCAGCAGAGGTAACTCTGGGGCCAACGTCCTGACTTTC.

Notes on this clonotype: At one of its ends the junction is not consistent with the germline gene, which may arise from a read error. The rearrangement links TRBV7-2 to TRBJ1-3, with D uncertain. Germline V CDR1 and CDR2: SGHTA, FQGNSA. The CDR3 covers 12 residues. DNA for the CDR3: TGTGCCAGCAGCTACCATGGAAGCACCATATATTTT. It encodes CASSYHGSTIYF.

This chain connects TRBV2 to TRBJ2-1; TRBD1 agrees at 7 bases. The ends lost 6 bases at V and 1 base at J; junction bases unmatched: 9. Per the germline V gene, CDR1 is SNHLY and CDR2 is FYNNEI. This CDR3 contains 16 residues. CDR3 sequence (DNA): TGTGCCAGCAGGGGGACCGGGACAGTATCCTACAATGAGCAGTTCTTC. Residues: CASRGTGTVSYNEQFF.

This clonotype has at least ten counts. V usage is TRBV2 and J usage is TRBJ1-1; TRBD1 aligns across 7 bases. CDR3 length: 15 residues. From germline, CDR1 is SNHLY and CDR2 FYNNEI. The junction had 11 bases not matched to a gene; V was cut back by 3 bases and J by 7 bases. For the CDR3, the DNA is TGTGCCAGCAGTGACAGCAGGGGGACATTTAGTGAAGCTTTCTTT. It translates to CASSDSRGTFSEAFF.

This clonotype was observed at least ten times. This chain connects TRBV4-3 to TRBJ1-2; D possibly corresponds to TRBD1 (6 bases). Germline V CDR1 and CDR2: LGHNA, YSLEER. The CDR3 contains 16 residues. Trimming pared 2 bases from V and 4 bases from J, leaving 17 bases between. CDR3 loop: CASSQNGERGGYGYTF. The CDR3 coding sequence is TGCGCCAGCAGCCAAAATGGGGAGCGAGGGGGCTATGGCTACACCTTC.

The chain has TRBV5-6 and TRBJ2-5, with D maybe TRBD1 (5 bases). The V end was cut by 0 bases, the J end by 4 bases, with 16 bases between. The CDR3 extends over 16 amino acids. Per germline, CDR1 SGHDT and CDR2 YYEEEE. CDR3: CASSLVRLAGRETQYF. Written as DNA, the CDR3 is TGTGCCAGCAGCTTGGTAAGGTTGGCAGGGCGAGAGACCCAGTACTTC.

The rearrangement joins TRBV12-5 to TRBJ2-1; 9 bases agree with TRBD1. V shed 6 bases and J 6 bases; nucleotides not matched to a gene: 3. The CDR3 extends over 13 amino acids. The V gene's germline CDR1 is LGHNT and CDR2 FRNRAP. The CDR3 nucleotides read TGTGCTAGTGGCGGGACAGGGCGCAATGAGCAGTTCTTC. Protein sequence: CASGGTGRNEQFF.

The CDR3: CASSQDGGGAWNIQYF. The CDR3 DNA reads TGCGCCAGCAGCCAAGATGGCGGGGGGGCCTGGAACATTCAGTACTTC. The chain uses TRBV4-3 and TRBJ2-4; TRBD2 agrees at 9 bases. From germline, CDR1 is LGHNA and CDR2 YSLEER. V was pared by 0 bases and J by 7 bases, with 7 bases of the junction left unmatched. CDR3 length: 16 residues.

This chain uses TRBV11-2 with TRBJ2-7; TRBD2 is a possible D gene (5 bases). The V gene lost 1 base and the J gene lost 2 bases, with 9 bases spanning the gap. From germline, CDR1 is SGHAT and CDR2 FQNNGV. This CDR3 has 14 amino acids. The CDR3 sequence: CASSLVSGTYEQYF. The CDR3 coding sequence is TGTGCCAGCAGCTTAGTATCCGGGACCTACGAGCAGTACTTC.

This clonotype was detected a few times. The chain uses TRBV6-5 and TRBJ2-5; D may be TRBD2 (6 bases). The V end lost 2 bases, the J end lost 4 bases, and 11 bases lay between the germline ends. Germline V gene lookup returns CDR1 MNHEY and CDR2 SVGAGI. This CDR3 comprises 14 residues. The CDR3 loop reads CASSYDGGGETQYF. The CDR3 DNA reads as TGTGCCAGCAGTTACGACGGGGGTGGAGAGACCCAGTACTTC.

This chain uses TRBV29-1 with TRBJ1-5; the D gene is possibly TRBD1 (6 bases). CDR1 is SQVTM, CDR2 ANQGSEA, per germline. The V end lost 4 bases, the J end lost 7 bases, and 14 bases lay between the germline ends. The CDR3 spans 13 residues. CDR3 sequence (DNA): TGCAGCGTTGGCTGGGGGGCAAGGCAGCCCCAGCATTTT. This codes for CSVGWGARQPQHF. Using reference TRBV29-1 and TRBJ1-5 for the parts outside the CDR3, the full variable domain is SAVISQKPSRDICQRGTSLTIQCQVDSQVTMMFWYRQQPGQSLTLIATANQGSEATYESGFVIDKFPISRPNLTFSTLTVSNMSPEDSSIYLCSVGWGARQPQHFGDGTRLSIL.

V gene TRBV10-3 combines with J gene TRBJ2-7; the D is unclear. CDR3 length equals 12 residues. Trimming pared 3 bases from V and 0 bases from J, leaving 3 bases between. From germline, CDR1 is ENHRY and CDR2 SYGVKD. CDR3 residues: CAISDNSYEQYV. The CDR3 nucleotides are TGTGCCATCAGTGACAACTCCTACGAGCAGTACGTC.